This is a list of T cell receptor beta chains from one sample in a study of T cell changes during pregnancy in multiple sclerosis. Assay: immunoSEQ multiplex PCR; the TCRdb copy retains only in-frame clones and omits some. The sample carries more than 35,000 clones, about nine tenths recorded once. Material: CD8+ T cells from peripheral blood mononuclear cells, obtained after pregnancy. These receptors were taken from a female donor with multiple sclerosis, enrolled in a pregnancy study. The CDR3 runs from the conserved cysteine through the conserved F or W. The D gene is left open where the match is weak. Where a row states a size, it is once, few, many or the class of an expanded clone; other rows omit it.

v_call: TRBV9
clone_size: .
d_call: .
j_call: TRBJ2-3
cdr3_aa: CASSVLRRGSTDTQYF
cdr3_nt: TGTGCCAGCAGCGTATTAAGGCGGGGAAGCACAGATACGCAGTATTTT

v_call: TRBV28
clone_size: .
d_call: TRBD1
j_call: TRBJ1-3
cdr3_aa: CASRTWQGADGNTIYF
cdr3_nt: TGTGCCAGCAGAACCTGGCAGGGGGCGGATGGAAACACCATATATTTT

v_call: TRBV4-3
clone_size: .
d_call: .
j_call: TRBJ1-2
cdr3_aa: CASSQEDSALSNYGYTF
cdr3_nt: TGCGCCAGCAGCCAAGAGGACAGTGCTTTATCTAACTATGGCTACACCTTC

v_call: TRBV11-2
clone_size: .
d_call: TRBD1
j_call: TRBJ2-7
cdr3_aa: CASSPRDRNYEQYF
cdr3_nt: TGTGCCAGCAGCCCGCGGGACAGGAACTACGAGCAGTACTTC

v_call: TRBV7-2
clone_size: .
d_call: TRBD1
j_call: TRBJ2-5
cdr3_aa: CASSRTNTGTGMETQYF
cdr3_nt: TGTGCCAGCAGCCGGACTAACACCGGGACAGGGATGGAGACCCAGTACTTC

v_call: TRBV2
clone_size: .
d_call: TRBD1
j_call: TRBJ2-1
cdr3_aa: CASRYTGQPFHPNEQFF
cdr3_nt: TGTGCCAGCCGTTACACGGGACAGCCATTTCACCCTAATGAGCAGTTCTTC

v_call: TRBV7-9
clone_size: .
d_call: .
j_call: TRBJ2-7
cdr3_aa: CASSPGGNSYEQYF
cdr3_nt: TGTGCCAGCAGCCCCGGCGGTAACTCCTACGAGCAGTACTTC

v_call: TRBV19
clone_size: few
d_call: TRBD2
j_call: TRBJ2-1
cdr3_aa: CASSSTSGSSNEQFF
cdr3_nt: TGTGCCAGTAGCTCGACTAGCGGGAGCAGCAATGAGCAGTTCTTC

v_call: TRBV29-1
clone_size: .
d_call: .
j_call: TRBJ1-2
cdr3_aa: CSVENRARNYGYTF
cdr3_nt: TGCAGCGTTGAAAACAGGGCCCGAAACTATGGCTACACCTTC

v_call: TRBV15
clone_size: .
d_call: TRBD1
j_call: TRBJ1-5
cdr3_aa: CATSTDDRGGYQPQHF
cdr3_nt: TGTGCCACCAGCACAGACGACAGGGGTGGTTATCAGCCCCAGCATTTT

v_call: TRBV9
clone_size: .
d_call: .
j_call: TRBJ2-4
cdr3_aa: CASSPQRAGRNIQYF
cdr3_nt: TGTGCCAGCAGCCCCCAGAGGGCGGGGCGAAACATTCAGTACTTC

v_call: TRBV29-1
clone_size: .
d_call: TRBD1
j_call: TRBJ1-2
cdr3_aa: CSVEEGTGGHYGYTF
cdr3_nt: TGCAGCGTTGAAGAAGGGACAGGGGGTCACTATGGCTACACCTTC

v_call: TRBV11-2
clone_size: .
d_call: TRBD1
j_call: TRBJ1-6
cdr3_aa: CASSLVGQGGSPLHF
cdr3_nt: TGTGCCAGCAGCTTAGTGGGCCAGGGGGGATCACCCCTCCACTTT

v_call: TRBV30
clone_size: .
d_call: TRBD2
j_call: TRBJ2-2
cdr3_aa: CASGTSGSSFWNTGELFF
cdr3_nt: TGTGCCTCGGGGACTAGCGGGAGTAGTTTTTGGAACACCGGGGAGCTGTTTTTT

v_call: TRBV7-2
clone_size: .
d_call: .
j_call: TRBJ2-2
cdr3_aa: CASSLGGTNTGELFF
cdr3_nt: TGTGCCAGCAGCTTAGGCGGAACGAACACCGGGGAGCTGTTTTTT

v_call: TRBV6-4
clone_size: .
d_call: .
j_call: TRBJ2-3
cdr3_aa: CASSDSGRGADTQYF
cdr3_nt: TGTGCCAGCAGTGACTCAGGCAGGGGGGCAGATACGCAGTATTTT

v_call: TRBV30
clone_size: .
d_call: TRBD1
j_call: TRBJ1-3
cdr3_aa: CAADRGSSGNTIYF
cdr3_nt: TGTGCGGCTGACAGGGGATCTTCTGGAAACACCATATATTTT

v_call: TRBV5-5
clone_size: .
d_call: TRBD1
j_call: TRBJ1-5
cdr3_aa: CASSFYSGTGGFNQPQHF
cdr3_nt: TGTGCCAGCAGCTTTTACTCCGGGACAGGGGGTTTCAATCAGCCCCAGCATTTT

v_call: TRBV4-1
clone_size: .
d_call: .
j_call: TRBJ1-3
cdr3_aa: CASSQEADSGNTIYF
cdr3_nt: TGCGCCAGCAGCCAAGAGGCCGACTCTGGAAACACCATATATTTT

v_call: TRBV2
clone_size: .
d_call: .
j_call: TRBJ2-7
cdr3_aa: CASSELWSADSKTHEQYF
cdr3_nt: TGTGCCAGCAGTGAGTTATGGTCTGCGGACAGTAAGACCCACGAGCAGTACTTC

v_call: TRBV4-2
clone_size: .
d_call: TRBD1
j_call: TRBJ2-6
cdr3_aa: CASSQQGTGSPGANVLTF
cdr3_nt: TGTGCCAGCAGCCAGCAAGGGACAGGGAGCCCTGGGGCCAACGTCCTGACTTTC

v_call: TRBV7-9
clone_size: .
d_call: TRBD1
j_call: TRBJ2-1
cdr3_aa: CASSGQGFNEQFF
cdr3_nt: TGTGCCAGCAGCGGACAGGGATTCAATGAGCAGTTCTTC

v_call: TRBV19
clone_size: .
d_call: TRBD2
j_call: TRBJ2-1
cdr3_aa: CASSIGGGSYNEQFF
cdr3_nt: TGTGCCAGTAGTATTGGCGGGGGGTCTTACAATGAGCAGTTCTTC

v_call: TRBV6-6
clone_size: .
d_call: .
j_call: TRBJ1-1
cdr3_aa: CASSLDSAKFTEAFF
cdr3_nt: TGTGCCAGCAGTCTCGACAGCGCGAAGTTCACTGAAGCTTTCTTT

v_call: TRBV6-5
clone_size: .
d_call: TRBD2
j_call: TRBJ2-1
cdr3_aa: CASSLAGGSEQFF
cdr3_nt: TGTGCCAGCAGCCTAGCGGGGGGAAGTGAGCAGTTCTTC

v_call: TRBV4-3
clone_size: .
d_call: .
j_call: TRBJ2-7
cdr3_aa: CASSHTGISYEQYF
cdr3_nt: TGCGCCAGCAGCCACACAGGGATCTCCTACGAGCAGTACTTC

v_call: TRBV14
clone_size: .
d_call: TRBD1
j_call: TRBJ1-1
cdr3_aa: CASSQGQGNTEAFF
cdr3_nt: TGTGCCAGCAGCCAAGGACAGGGAAACACTGAAGCTTTCTTT

v_call: TRBV19
clone_size: .
d_call: TRBD2
j_call: TRBJ2-1
cdr3_aa: CASSIVPSGNNEQFF
cdr3_nt: TGTGCCAGTAGTATTGTCCCTAGCGGTAACAATGAGCAGTTCTTC

v_call: TRBV5-8
clone_size: .
d_call: TRBD1
j_call: TRBJ1-2
cdr3_aa: CASTTRTGLFNYGYTF
cdr3_nt: TGTGCCAGCACCACCCGGACAGGACTGTTTAACTATGGCTACACCTTC

v_call: TRBV7-7
clone_size: .
d_call: TRBD2
j_call: TRBJ2-5
cdr3_aa: CASSISGGADETQYF
cdr3_nt: TGTGCCAGCAGCATTAGCGGGGGGGCCGATGAGACCCAGTACTTC

v_call: TRBV27
clone_size: .
d_call: .
j_call: TRBJ2-5
cdr3_aa: CASSLSWDIHETQYF
cdr3_nt: TGTGCCAGCAGTTTATCGTGGGACATCCATGAGACCCAGTACTTC

v_call: TRBV6-1
clone_size: .
d_call: .
j_call: TRBJ2-7
cdr3_aa: CASSSDRPYEQYF
cdr3_nt: TGTGCCAGCAGTTCAGACAGGCCCTACGAGCAGTACTTC